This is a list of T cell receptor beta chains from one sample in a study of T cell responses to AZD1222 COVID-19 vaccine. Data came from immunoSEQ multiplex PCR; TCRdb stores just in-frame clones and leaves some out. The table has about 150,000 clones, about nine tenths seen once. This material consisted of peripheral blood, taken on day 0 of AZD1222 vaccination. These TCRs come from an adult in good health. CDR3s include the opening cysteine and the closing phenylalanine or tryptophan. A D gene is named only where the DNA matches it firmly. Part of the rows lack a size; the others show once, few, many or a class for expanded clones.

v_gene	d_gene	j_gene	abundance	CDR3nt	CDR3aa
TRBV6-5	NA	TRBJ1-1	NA	TGTGCCAGCAGGGTCGGGGGGACTGAAGCTTTCTTT	CASRVGGTEAFF
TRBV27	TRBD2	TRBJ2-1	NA	TGTGCCAGCAGTCCCCCTAGCGGGAGGGCCGGTTACAATGAGCAGTTCTTC	CASSPPSGRAGYNEQFF
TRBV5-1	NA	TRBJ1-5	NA	TGCGCCAGCAGCCGGGACAGCAATCAGCCCCAGCATTTT	CASSRDSNQPQHF
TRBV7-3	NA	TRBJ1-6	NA	TGTGCCAGCAGCTTAACGCGAGCAGGGGACTCACCCCTCCACTTT	CASSLTRAGDSPLHF
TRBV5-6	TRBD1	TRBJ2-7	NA	TGTGCCAGCAGCACCCTTGGGACAGGGGGCGAGCAGTACTTC	CASSTLGTGGEQYF
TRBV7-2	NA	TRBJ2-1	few	TGTGCCAGCAGCTCGACTCGGGACACCAAGCAGTTCTTC	CASSSTRDTKQFF
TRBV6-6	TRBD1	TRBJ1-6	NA	TGTGCCAGCAGTTCACCGGGACAGGGGGTTTCACCCCTCCACTTT	CASSSPGQGVSPLHF
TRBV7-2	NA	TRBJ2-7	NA	TGTGCCAGCAGCACGGACTCGGGGGCCGCCTACGAGCAGTACTTC	CASSTDSGAAYEQYF
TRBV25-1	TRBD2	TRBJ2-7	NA	TGTGCCACCGCGACCCTACATAGCGGGCTCTTACGCTACGAGCAGTACTTC	CATATLHSGLLRYEQYF
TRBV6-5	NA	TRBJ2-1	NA	TGTGCCAGCAACGGAGGGCTAAACAATGAGCAGTTCTTC	CASNGGLNNEQFF
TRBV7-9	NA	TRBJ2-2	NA	TGTGCCAGCAGCTTAGACGGTACAGTTACCGGGGAGCTGTTTTTT	CASSLDGTVTGELFF
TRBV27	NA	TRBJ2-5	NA	TGTGCCAGCAGTTTCCGGGGGCCCTATTATCTGGGGGAGACCCAGTACTTC	CASSFRGPYYLGETQYF
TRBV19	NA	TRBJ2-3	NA	TGTGCCAGTAGTATAGATAGCCCGGGAGTTGGCACAGATACGCAGTATTTT	CASSIDSPGVGTDTQYF
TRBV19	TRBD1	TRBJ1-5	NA	TGTGCCAGTAGTTCGCGGGACAGACCGTCCCAGCCCCAGCATTTT	CASSSRDRPSQPQHF
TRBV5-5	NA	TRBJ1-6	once	TGTGCCAGCAGCGTCGGGCTACAGCATTCACCCCTCCACTTT	CASSVGLQHSPLHF
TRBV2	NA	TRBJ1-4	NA	TGTGCCAGCATAGGGACCGCCCGGCTGGGAAAACTGTTTTTT	CASIGTARLGKLFF
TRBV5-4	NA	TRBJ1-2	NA	TGTGCCAGCAGCTTTTGGGGGGCGCACTGGGACTATGGCTACACCTTC	CASSFWGAHWDYGYTF
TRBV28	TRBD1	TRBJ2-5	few	TGTGCCAGCAGTCCCCGGGGGACAGGGGGCGAAGAGACCCAGTACTTC	CASSPRGTGGEETQYF
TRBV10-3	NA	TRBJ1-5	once	TGTGCCATCAGTGATTGGACAGCTGATCAGCCCCAGCATTTT	CAISDWTADQPQHF
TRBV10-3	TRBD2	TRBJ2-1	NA	TGTGCCATCAGCGGGGGTCGGGAGGGAATATACAATGAGCAGTTCTTC	CAISGGREGIYNEQFF
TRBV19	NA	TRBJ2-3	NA	TGTGCCAGCCAATGGACGAATACAGATACGCAGTATTTT	CASQWTNTDTQYF
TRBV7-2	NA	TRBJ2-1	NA	TGTGCCAGCAGCGCAGGACAGTTCGGGGAGCAGTTCTTC	CASSAGQFGEQFF
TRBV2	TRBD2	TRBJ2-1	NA	TGTGCCAGCAGTGGGGGGCGCGGGAGGGATGAGCAGTTCTTC	CASSGGRGRDEQFF
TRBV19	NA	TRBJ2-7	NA	TGTGCCAGTAGTACCATAGAGGGGCTACGCTACGAGCAGTACTTC	CASSTIEGLRYEQYF
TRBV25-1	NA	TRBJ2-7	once	TGTGCCAGCAGTGAAGGCAGCAACCCCGGGGCGTTTTACGAGCAGTACTTC	CASSEGSNPGAFYEQYF
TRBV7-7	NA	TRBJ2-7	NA	TGTGCCCCCCAAAGAATCGGGCCCCTCTACGAGCAGTACTTC	CAPQRIGPLYEQYF
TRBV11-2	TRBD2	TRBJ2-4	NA	TGTGCCAGCAGCTTCAATCATGGTGGGGGGGTAAAAGCCAAAAACATTCAGTACTTC	CASSFNHGGGVKAKNIQYF
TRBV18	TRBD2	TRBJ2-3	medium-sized	TGTGCCAGCTCACCGGGAGCGGGAGTCCCAGATACGCAGTATTTT	CASSPGAGVPDTQYF
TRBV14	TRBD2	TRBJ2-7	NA	TGTGCCAGCGCCTTTTCAGCGGGACCCTACGAGCAGTACTTC	CASAFSAGPYEQYF
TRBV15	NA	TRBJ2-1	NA	TGTGCCACCGTCGCGGTCCTCACTGACAATGAGCAGTTCTTC	CATVAVLTDNEQFF
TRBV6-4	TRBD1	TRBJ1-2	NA	TGTGCCAGCAGTGACGAGGGGGCGCAGGGCATGCAGAGCTATGGCTACACCTTC	CASSDEGAQGMQSYGYTF
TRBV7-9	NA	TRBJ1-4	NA	TGTGCCAGCAGCTTCGCCAGGGATGATGAAAAACTGTTTTTT	CASSFARDDEKLFF
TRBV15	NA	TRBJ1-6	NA	TGTGCCACCAGCAGAGAGAACAACCCGAATTCACCCCTCCACTTT	CATSRENNPNSPLHF
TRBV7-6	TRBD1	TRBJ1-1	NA	TGTGCCAGCAGCGCCCAACAGGGGGCGGACACTGAAGCTTTCTTT	CASSAQQGADTEAFF
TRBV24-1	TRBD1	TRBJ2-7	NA	TGTGCCACCAGTGCCGTCGGACAGGGGAACGACGAGCAGTACTTC	CATSAVGQGNDEQYF
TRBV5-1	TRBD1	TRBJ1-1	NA	TGCGCCAGCAGCAAATTACAGGGGGCGGGCGCTGAAGCTTTCTTT	CASSKLQGAGAEAFF
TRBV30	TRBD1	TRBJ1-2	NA	TGTGCCTGGAGCAAGGACAGGGGGCGCGTCTATGGCTACACCTTC	CAWSKDRGRVYGYTF
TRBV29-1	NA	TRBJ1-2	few	TGCAGCGTTGCCACCCTCAGGGATGGCTACACCTTC	CSVATLRDGYTF
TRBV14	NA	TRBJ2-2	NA	TGTGCCAGCAGCCAAGACCTCCCTGGCCCAGCGAACACCGGGGAGCTGTTTTTT	CASSQDLPGPANTGELFF
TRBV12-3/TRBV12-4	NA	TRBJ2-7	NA	TGTGCCAGCAGTTCTCTCTGGGACGAGCAGTACTTC	CASSSLWDEQYF